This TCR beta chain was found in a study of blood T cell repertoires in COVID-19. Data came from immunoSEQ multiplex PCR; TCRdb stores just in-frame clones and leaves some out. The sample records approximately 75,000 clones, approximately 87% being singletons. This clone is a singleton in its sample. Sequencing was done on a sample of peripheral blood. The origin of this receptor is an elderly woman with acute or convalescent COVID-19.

The DNA for the CDR3 is TGTGCCAGCACACGATCAGGGCGAGGCTACACCTTC. The encoded protein is CASTRSGRGYTF. The J gene is TRBJ1-2, the V gene TRBV6-5, with D possibly being TRBD1 (5 bases). V was trimmed by 7 bases and J by 8 bases, leaving 14 bases between them. The CDR3 length is 12 residues. Germline CDR1 is MNHEY and CDR2 is SVGAGI.